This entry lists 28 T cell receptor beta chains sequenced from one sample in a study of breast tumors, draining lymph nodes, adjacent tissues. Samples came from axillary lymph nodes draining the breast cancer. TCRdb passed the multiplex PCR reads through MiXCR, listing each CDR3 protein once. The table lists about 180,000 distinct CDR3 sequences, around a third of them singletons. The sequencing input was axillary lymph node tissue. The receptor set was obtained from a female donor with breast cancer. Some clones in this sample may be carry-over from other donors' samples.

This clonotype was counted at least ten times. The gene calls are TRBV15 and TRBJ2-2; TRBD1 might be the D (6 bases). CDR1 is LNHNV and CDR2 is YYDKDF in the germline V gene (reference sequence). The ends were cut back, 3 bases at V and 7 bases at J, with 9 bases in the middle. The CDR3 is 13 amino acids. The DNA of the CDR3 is TGTGCCACCAGCAGCCTCAGGGGCGGGGAGCTGTTTTTT. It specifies CATSSLRGGELFF. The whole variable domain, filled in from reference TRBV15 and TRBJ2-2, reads DAMVIQNPRYQVTQFGKPVTLSCSQTLNHNVMYWYQQKSSQAPKLLFHYYDKDFNNEADTPDNFQSRRPNTSFCFLDIRSPGLGDTAMYLCATSSLRGGELFFGEGSRLTVL.

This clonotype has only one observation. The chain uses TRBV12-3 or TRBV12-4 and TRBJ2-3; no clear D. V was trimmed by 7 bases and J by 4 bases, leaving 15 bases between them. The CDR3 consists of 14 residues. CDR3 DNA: TGTGCCAGCACTCTCGCGTTTGAGGCAGATACGCAGTATTTT. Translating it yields CASTLAFEADTQYF.

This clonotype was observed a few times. CDR3 residues: CASSQEIVRLAGGSSYNEQFF. DNA of the CDR3: TGTGCCAGCAGCCAAGAAATAGTACGGCTAGCGGGGGGGAGCTCCTACAATGAGCAGTTCTTC. The rearrangement joins TRBV4-2 to TRBJ2-1, with 12 nucleotides matching TRBD2. After removal of 0 bases from V and 0 bases from J, the junction contained 12 bases not matched to a gene. The CDR3 totals 21 residues. The germline V gene has CDR1 LGHNA and CDR2 YNFKEQ.

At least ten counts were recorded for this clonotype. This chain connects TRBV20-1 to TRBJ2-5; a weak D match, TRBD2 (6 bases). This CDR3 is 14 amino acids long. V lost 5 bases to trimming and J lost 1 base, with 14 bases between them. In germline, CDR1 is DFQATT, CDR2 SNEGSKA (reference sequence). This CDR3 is CSASTPGLQETQYF. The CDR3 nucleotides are TGCAGTGCTTCGACACCGGGACTCCAAGAGACCCAGTACTTC.

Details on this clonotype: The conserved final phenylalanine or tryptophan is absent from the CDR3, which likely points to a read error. Here the CDR3 reads CASSESGGAIQYS. The CDR3 DNA reads as TGTGCCAGCAGTGAAAGCGGGGGGGCCATTCAGTACTCC. The V and J genes are TRBV9 and TRBJ2-4; TRBD2 agrees at 10 bases. Germline V gene sequence: CDR1 SGDLS, CDR2 YYNGEE. This CDR3 comprises 13 residues. V lost 5 bases to trimming and J lost 9 bases; unmatched junction nucleotides: 5.

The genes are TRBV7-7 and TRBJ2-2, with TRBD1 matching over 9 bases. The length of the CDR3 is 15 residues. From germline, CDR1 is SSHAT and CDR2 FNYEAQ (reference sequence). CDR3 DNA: TGTGCTGGCAGCTCGGGACAGGGGAACACCGGGGAGCTGTTTTTT. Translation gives CAGSSGQGNTGELFF.

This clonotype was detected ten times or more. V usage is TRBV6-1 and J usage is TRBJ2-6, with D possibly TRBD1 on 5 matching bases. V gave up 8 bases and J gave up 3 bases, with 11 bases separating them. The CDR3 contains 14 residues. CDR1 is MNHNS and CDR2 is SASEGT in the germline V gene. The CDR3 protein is CASQVTGGANVLTF. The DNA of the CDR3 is TGTGCCAGCCAAGTAACAGGTGGGGCCAACGTCCTGACTTTC.

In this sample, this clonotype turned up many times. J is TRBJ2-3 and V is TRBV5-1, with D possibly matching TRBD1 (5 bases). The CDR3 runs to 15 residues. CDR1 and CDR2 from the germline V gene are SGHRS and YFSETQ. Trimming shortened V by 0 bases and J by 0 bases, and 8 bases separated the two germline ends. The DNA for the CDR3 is TGCGCCAGCAGCTTGGGACAGACTAGCACAGATACGCAGTATTTT. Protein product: CASSLGQTSTDTQYF. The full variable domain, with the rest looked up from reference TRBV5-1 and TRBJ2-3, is KAGVTQTPRYLIKTRGQQVTLSCSPISGHRSVSWYQQTPGQGLQFLFEYFSETQRNKGNFPGRFSGRQFSNSRSEMNVSTLELGDSALYLCASSLGQTSTDTQYFGPGTRLTVL.

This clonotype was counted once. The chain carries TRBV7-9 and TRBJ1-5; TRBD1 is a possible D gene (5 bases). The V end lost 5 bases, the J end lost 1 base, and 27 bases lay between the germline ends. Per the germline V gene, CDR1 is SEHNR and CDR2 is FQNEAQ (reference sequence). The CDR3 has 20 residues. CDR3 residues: CASSPSFSGAWGYSNQPQHF. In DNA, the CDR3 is TGTGCCAGCAGCCCGTCCTTCAGTGGGGCCTGGGGCTACAGCAATCAGCCCCAGCATTTT.

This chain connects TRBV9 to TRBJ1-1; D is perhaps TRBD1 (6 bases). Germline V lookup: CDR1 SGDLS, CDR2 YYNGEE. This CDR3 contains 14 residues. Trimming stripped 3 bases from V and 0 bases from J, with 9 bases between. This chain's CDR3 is CASSAGTLNTEAFF. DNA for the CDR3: TGTGCCAGCAGCGCCGGGACACTGAACACTGAAGCTTTCTTT.

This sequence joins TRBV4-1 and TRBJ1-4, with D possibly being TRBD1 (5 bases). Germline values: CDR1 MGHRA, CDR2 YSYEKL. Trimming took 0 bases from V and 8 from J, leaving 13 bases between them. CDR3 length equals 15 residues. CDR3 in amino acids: CASSQEGRDGEKLFF. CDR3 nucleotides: TGCGCCAGCAGCCAAGAGGGCAGGGACGGGGAAAAACTGTTTTTT.

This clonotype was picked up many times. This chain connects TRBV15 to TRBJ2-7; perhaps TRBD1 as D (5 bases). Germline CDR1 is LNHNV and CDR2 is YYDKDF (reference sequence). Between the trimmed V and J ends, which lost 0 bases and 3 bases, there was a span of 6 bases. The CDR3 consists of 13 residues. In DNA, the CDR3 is TGTGCCACCAGCAGAGACAGGGACTACGAGCAGTACTTC. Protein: CATSRDRDYEQYF. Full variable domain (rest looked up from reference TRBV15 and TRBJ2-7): DAMVIQNPRYQVTQFGKPVTLSCSQTLNHNVMYWYQQKSSQAPKLLFHYYDKDFNNEADTPDNFQSRRPNTSFCFLDIRSPGLGDTAMYLCATSRDRDYEQYFGPGTRLTVT.

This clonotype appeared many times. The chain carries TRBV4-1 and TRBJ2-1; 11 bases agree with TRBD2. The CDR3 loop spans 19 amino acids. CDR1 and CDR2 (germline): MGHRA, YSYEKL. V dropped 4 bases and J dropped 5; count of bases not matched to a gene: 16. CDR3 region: CASSPGYPVSGRENNEQFF. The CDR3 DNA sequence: TGCGCCAGCAGCCCGGGGTACCCAGTTAGCGGGAGGGAAAACAATGAGCAGTTCTTC.

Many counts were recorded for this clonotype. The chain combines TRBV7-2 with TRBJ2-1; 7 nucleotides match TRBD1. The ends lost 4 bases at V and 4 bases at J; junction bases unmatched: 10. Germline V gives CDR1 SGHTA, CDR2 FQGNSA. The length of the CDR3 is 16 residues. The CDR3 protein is CASSSWTGPGYNEQFF. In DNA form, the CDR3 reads TGTGCCAGCAGCTCCTGGACAGGCCCTGGATACAATGAGCAGTTCTTC. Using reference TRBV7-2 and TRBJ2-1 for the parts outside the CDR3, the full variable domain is GAGVSQSPSNKVTEKGKDVELRCDPISGHTALYWYRQSLGQGLEFLIYFQGNSAPDKSGLPSDRFSAERTGGSVSTLTIQRTQQEDSAVYLCASSSWTGPGYNEQFFGPGTRLTVL.

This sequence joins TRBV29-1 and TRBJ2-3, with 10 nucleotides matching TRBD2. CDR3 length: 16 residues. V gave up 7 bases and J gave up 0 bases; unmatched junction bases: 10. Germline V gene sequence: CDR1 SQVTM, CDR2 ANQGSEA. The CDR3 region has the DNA TGCAGCGCCGAACTAGCGGGGCTCCCAAGCACAGATACGCAGTATTTT. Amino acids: CSAELAGLPSTDTQYF.

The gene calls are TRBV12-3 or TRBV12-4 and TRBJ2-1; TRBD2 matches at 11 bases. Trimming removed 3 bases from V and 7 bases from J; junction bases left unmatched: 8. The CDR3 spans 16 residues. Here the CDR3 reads CASSFLAGGSRNEQFF. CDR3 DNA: TGTGCCAGCAGTTTCCTAGCGGGAGGATCGCGTAATGAGCAGTTCTTC.

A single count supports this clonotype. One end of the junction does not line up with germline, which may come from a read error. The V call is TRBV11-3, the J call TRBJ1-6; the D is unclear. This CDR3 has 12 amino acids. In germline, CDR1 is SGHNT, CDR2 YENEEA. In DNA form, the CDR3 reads TGCGCCAGCAGCTTAGCCGAACCACCCCTCCACTTT. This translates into CASSLAEPPLHF.

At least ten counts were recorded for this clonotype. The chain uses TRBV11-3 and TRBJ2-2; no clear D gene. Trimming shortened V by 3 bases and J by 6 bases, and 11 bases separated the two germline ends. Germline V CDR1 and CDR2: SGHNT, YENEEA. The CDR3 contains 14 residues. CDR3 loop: CASSFKRGAGELFF. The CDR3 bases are TGTGCCAGCAGCTTCAAAAGAGGAGCCGGGGAGCTGTTTTTT. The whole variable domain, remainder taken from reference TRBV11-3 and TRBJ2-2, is EAGVVQSPRYKIIEKKQPVAFWCNPISGHNTLYWYLQNLGQGPELLIRYENEEAVDDSQLPKDRFSAERLKGVDSTLKIQPAELGDSAVYLCASSFKRGAGELFFGEGSRLTVL.

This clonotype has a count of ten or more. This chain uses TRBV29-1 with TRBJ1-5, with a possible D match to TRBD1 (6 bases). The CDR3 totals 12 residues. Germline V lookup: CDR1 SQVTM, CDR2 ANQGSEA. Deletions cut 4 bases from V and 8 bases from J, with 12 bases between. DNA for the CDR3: TGCAGCGTTGGAGGGGGTGGGGAGCCCCAGCATTTT. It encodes CSVGGGGEPQHF. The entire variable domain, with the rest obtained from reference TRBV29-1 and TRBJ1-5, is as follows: SAVISQKPSRDICQRGTSLTIQCQVDSQVTMMFWYRQQPGQSLTLIATANQGSEATYESGFVIDKFPISRPNLTFSTLTVSNMSPEDSSIYLCSVGGGGEPQHFGDGTRLSIL.

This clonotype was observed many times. CDR3 coding DNA: TGTGCCAGCAGTGCTACTGACGGAGTCTACGAGCAGTACTTC. It translates to CASSATDGVYEQYF. The chain recombines TRBV9 with TRBJ2-7; D uncertain. The CDR3 is made up of 14 amino acids. Germline V gene lookup returns CDR1 SGDLS and CDR2 YYNGEE. The V gene lost 5 bases and the J gene lost 3 bases, with 15 bases spanning the gap. Filled out from reference TRBV9 and TRBJ2-7, the complete variable domain reads DSGVTQTPKHLITATGQRVTLRCSPRSGDLSVYWYQQSLDQGLQFLIQYYNGEERAKGNILERFSAQQFPDLHSELNLSSLELGDSALYFCASSATDGVYEQYFGPGTRLTVT.

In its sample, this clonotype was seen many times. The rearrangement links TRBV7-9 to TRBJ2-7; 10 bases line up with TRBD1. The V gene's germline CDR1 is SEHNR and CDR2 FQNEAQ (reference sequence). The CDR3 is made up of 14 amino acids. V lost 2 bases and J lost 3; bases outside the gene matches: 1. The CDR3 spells CASSLRTGGYEQYF. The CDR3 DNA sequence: TGTGCCAGCAGCTTACGGACAGGGGGCTACGAGCAGTACTTC.

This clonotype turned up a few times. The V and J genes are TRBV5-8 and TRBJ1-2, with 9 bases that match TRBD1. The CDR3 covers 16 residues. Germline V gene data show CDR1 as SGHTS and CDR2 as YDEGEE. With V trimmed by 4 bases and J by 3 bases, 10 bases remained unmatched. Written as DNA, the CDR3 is TGTGCCAGCAGCCACCGGGACAGGGTGACTGACTATGGCTACACCTTC. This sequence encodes CASSHRDRVTDYGYTF.

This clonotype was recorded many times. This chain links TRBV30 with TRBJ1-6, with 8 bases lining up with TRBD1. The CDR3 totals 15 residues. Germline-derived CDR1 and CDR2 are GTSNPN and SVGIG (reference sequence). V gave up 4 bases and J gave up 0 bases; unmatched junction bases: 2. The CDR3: CAWNRGSSYNSPLHF. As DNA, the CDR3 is TGTGCCTGGAACAGGGGGAGCTCCTATAATTCACCCCTCCACTTT.

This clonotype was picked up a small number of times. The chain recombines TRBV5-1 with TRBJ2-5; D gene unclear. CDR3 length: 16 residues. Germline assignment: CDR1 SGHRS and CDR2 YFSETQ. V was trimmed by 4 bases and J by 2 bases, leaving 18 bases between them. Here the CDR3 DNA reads TGCGCCAGCAGCCGTCAAGGCCGCGGAGTTCAAGAGACCCAGTACTTC. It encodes CASSRQGRGVQETQYF.

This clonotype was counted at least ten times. The CDR3 sequence: CASGKTGGFYEQFF. As DNA, the CDR3 is TGCGCCAGCGGGAAGACAGGGGGGTTTTATGAGCAGTTCTTC. V gene TRBV5-1 combines with J gene TRBJ2-1, with 9 bases identical to TRBD1. The CDR3 spans 14 residues. V gave up 7 bases and J gave up 8 bases; unmatched junction bases: 10. In germline, CDR1 is SGHRS, CDR2 YFSETQ.

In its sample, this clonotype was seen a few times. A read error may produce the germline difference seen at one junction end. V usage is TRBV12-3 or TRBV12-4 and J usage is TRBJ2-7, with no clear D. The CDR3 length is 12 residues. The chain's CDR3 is CASSLVVYERYF. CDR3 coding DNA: TGTGCCAGCAGTTTAGTGGTTTACGAGCGGTACTTC.

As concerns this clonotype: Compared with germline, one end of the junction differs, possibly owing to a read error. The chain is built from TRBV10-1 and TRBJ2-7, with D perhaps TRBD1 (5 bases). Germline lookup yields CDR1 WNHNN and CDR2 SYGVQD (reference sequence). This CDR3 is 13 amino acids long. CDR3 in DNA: TGCGCCGCCAGTGGACACAGCTCCTATGAGCAGTACTTC. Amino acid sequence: CAASGHSSYEQYF.

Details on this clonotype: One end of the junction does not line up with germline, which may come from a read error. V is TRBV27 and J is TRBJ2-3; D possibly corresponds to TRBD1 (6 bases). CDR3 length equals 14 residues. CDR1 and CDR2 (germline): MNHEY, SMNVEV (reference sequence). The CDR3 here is CASSLTSWTDTLYF. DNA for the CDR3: TGTGCCAGCAGTTTAACCAGCTGGACAGATACGCTGTATTTT.